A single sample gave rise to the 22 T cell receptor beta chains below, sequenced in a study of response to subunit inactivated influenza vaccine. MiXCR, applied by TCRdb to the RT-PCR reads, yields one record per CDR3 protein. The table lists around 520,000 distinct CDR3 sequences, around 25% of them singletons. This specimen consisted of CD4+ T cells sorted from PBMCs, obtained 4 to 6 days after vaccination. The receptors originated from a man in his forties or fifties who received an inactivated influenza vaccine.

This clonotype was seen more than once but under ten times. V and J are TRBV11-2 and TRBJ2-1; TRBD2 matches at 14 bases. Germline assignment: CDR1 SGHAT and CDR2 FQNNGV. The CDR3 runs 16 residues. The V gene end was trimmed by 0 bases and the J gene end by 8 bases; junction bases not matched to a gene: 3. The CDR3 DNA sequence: TGTGCCAGCAGCTTAGAGACTAGCGGGAGGGCCTATGAGCAGTTCTTC. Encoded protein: CASSLETSGRAYEQFF. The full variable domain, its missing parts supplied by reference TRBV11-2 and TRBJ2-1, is EAGVAQSPRYKIIEKRQSVAFWCNPISGHATLYWYQQILGQGPKLLIQFQNNGVVDDSQLPKDRFSAERLKGVDSTLKIQPAKLEDSAVYLCASSLETSGRAYEQFFGPGTRLTVL.

The CDR3 region has the DNA TGTGCCAGCAGTTTAGTGTACTATGGCTACACCTTC. It translates to CASSLVYYGYTF. V usage is TRBV28 and J usage is TRBJ1-2, with D unresolved. Trimming shortened V by 2 bases and J by 3 bases, and 4 bases separated the two germline ends. Germline assignment: CDR1 MDHEN and CDR2 SYDVKM. CDR3 length: 12 amino acids.

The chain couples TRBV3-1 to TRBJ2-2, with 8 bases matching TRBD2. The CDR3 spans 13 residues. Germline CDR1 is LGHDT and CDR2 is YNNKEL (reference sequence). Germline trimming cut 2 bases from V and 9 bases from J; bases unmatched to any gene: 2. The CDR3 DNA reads TGTGCCAGCAGCCAACGGGGGGGCAGGGAGCTGTTTTTT. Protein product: CASSQRGGRELFF.

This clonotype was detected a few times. Here the CDR3 DNA reads TGTGCCAGCAGTTTGTGGTCTAGTGGCTACACCTTC. This gives the protein CASSLWSSGYTF. The chain uses TRBV12-3 or TRBV12-4 and TRBJ1-2; D not certain. V was shortened by 3 bases and J by 7 bases, with 9 bases between the two germline ends. CDR3 size: 12 residues.

Here the CDR3 reads CATSDSGPNTGELFF. The DNA for the CDR3 is TGTGCCACCAGTGACTCGGGGCCGAACACCGGGGAGCTGTTTTTT. The chain recombines TRBV24-1 with TRBJ2-2, with D perhaps matching TRBD1 or TRBD2 (5 bases each). Germline V lookup: CDR1 KGHDR, CDR2 SFDVKD. The V and J ends lost 4 bases and 0 bases respectively, with 8 bases between them. This CDR3 comprises 15 residues.

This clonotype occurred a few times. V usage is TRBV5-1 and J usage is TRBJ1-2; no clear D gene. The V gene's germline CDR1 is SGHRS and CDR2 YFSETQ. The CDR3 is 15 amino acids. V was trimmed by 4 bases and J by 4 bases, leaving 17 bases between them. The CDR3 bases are TGCGCCAGCAGCCCCAGTGGGTCCGGCGGCTATGGCTACACCTTC. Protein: CASSPSGSGGYGYTF.

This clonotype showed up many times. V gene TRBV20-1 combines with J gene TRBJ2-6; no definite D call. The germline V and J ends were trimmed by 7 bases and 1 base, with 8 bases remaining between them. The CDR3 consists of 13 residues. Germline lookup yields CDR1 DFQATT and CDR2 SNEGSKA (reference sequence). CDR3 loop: CSVPVSGANVLTF. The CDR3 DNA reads TGCAGTGTCCCAGTATCTGGGGCCAACGTCCTGACTTTC.

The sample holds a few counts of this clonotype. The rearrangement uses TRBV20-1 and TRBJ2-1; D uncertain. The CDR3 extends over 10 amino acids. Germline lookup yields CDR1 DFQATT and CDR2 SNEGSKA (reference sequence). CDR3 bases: TGCAGCCTATCCGACAATGAGCAGTTCTTC. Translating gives CSLSDNEQFF.

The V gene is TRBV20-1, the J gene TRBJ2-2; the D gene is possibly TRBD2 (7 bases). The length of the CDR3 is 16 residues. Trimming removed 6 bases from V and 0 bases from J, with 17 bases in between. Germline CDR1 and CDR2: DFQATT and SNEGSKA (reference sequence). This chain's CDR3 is CSAGGLRIANTGELFF. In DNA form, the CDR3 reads TGCAGTGCGGGGGGGCTTAGAATAGCGAACACCGGGGAGCTGTTTTTT.

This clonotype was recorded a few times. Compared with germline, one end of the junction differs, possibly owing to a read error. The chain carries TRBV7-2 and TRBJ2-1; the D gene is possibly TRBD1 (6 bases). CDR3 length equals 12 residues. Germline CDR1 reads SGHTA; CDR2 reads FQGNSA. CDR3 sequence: CASGTQALAPLF. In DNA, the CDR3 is TGTGCCAGCGGGACACAGGCGCTCGCCCCGCTCTTC.

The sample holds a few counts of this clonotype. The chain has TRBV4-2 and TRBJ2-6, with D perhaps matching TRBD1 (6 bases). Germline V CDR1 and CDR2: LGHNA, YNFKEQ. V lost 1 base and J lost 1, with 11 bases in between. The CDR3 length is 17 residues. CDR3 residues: CASSQGQAASGANVLTF. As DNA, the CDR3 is TGTGCCAGCAGCCAAGGACAGGCAGCTTCTGGGGCCAACGTCCTGACTTTC.

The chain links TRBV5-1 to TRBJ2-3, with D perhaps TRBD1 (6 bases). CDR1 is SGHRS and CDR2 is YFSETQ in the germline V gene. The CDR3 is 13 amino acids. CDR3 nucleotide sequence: TGCGCTTCAGCAGGGGCAGACACAGATACGCAGTATTTT. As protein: CASAGADTDTQYF.

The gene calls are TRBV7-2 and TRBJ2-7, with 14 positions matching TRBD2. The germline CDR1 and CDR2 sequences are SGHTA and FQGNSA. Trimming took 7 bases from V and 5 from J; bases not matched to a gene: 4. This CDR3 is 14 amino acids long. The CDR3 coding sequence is TGTGCCAGCAAGGGGACTAGCGGGAGAAACGAGCAGTACTTC. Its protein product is CASKGTSGRNEQYF.

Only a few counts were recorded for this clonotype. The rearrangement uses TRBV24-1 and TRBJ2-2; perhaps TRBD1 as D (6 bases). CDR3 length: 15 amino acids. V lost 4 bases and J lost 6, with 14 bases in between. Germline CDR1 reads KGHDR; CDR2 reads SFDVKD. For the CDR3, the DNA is TGTGCCACCAGTGACCCGAGACAGGCGGCCGGGGAGCTGTTTTTT. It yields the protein CATSDPRQAAGELFF.

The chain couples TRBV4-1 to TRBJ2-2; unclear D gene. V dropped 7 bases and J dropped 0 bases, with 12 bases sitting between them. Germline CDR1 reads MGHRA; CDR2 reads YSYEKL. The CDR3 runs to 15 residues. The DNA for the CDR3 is TGCGCCAGCACCCGAATCGGCCCGAACACCGGGGAGCTGTTTTTT. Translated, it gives CASTRIGPNTGELFF.

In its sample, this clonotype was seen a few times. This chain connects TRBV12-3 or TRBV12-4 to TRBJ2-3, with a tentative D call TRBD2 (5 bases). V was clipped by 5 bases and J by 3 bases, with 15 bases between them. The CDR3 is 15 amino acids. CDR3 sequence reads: CASSRGRVSTDTQYF. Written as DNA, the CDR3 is TGTGCCAGCAGTCGCGGGCGGGTCAGTACAGATACGCAGTATTTT.

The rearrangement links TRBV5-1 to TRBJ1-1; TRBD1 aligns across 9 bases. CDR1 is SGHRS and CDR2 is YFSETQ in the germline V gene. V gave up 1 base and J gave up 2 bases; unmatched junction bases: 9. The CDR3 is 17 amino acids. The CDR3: CASSLSLMGQGNTEAFF. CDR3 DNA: TGCGCCAGCAGCTTGTCCTTGATGGGACAGGGAAACACTGAAGCTTTCTTT.

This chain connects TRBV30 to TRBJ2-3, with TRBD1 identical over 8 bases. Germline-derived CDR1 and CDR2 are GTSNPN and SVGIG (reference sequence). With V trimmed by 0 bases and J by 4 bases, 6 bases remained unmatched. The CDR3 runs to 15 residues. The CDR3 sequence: CAWSVFRGRSDTQYF. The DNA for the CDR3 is TGTGCCTGGAGTGTATTCAGGGGGCGATCAGATACGCAGTATTTT.

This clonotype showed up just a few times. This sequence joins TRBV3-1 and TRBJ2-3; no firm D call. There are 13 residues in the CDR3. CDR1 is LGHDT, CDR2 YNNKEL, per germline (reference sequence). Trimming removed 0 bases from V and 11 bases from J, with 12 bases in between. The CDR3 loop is CASSQDPGKRQYF. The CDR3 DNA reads TGTGCCAGCAGCCAAGATCCGGGCAAGAGGCAGTATTTT.

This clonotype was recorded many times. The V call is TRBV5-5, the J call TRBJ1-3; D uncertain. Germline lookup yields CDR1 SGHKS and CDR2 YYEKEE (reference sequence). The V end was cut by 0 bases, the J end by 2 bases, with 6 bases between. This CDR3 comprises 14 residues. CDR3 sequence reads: CASSLAGAGNTIYF. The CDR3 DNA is TGTGCCAGCAGCTTGGCTGGGGCTGGAAACACCATATATTTT.

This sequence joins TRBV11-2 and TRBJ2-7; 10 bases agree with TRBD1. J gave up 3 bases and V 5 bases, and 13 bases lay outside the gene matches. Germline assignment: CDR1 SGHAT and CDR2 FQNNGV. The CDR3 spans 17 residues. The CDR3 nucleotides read TGTGCCAGCAGCCATCGGGGTCCGGGACAGGGGTTCTACGAGCAGTACTTC. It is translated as CASSHRGPGQGFYEQYF.

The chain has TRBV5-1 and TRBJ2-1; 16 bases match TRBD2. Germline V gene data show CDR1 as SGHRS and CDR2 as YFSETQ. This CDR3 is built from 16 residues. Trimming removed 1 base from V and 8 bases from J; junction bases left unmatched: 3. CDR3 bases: TGCGCCAGCAGCTTGCCGGGACTAGCGGGAGGGCATGAGCAGTTCTTC. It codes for CASSLPGLAGGHEQFF.